The 17 T cell receptor beta chains below all came from one sample that was sequenced in a study of T cells in Graves' hyperthyroidism and ophthalmopathy. The CDR3 regions of TCR beta were amplified from RNA transcripts. TCR CDR3 regions were first amplified by RT-PCR with HTBI primers. TCRdb itself ran the multiplex PCR reads through MiXCR, one entry per CDR3 protein. The sample holds a few hundred thousand distinct CDR3 sequences, roughly an eighth seen once. Input material: blood. These receptors were obtained from a woman between 18 and 29 years old with Graves' hyperthyroidism.

There are many counts of this clonotype. The V call is TRBV28, the J call TRBJ1-1; D unclear. Trimming shortened V by 2 bases and J by 4 bases, and 11 bases separated the two germline ends. The CDR3 is 14 residues long. Per germline, CDR1 MDHEN and CDR2 SYDVKM. For the CDR3, the DNA is TGTGCCAGCAGTTTACATGGAAGGGCCACTGAAGCTTTCTTT. This translates into CASSLHGRATEAFF.

The chain employs TRBV28 and TRBJ2-7; D call uncertain. The germline V gene has CDR1 MDHEN and CDR2 SYDVKM. This CDR3 spans 12 amino acids. V lost 7 bases to trimming and J lost 3 bases, with 10 bases between them. In DNA form, the CDR3 reads TGTGCCAGCACCACTGGGGACTACGAGCAGTACTTC. This sequence encodes CASTTGDYEQYF.

In this sample, this clonotype turned up a few times. The chain joins TRBV10-3 to TRBJ2-1; the match to TRBD2 covers 14 bases. This CDR3 has 15 residues. Germline lookup yields CDR1 ENHRY and CDR2 SYGVKD. V lost 4 bases to trimming and J lost 5 bases; unmatched junction nucleotides: 1. This CDR3 reads CAISGGLAGDNEQFF. The CDR3 DNA reads TGTGCCATCAGTGGGGGACTAGCGGGAGACAATGAGCAGTTCTTC.

This clonotype was picked up many times. V gene TRBV5-5 combines with J gene TRBJ1-1; D is possibly TRBD1 (5 bases). Germline CDR1 reads SGHKS; CDR2 reads YYEKEE (reference sequence). There are 13 residues in the CDR3. V was trimmed by 4 bases and J by 4 bases, leaving 11 bases between them. The CDR3 reads CASSGGGSTEAFF. Written as DNA, the CDR3 is TGTGCCAGCAGCGGCGGGGGAAGCACTGAAGCTTTCTTT.

This clonotype was observed at least ten times. The rearrangement uses TRBV29-1 and TRBJ2-7; D assignment may be TRBD1 or TRBD2 (7 bases each). The germline CDR1 and CDR2 sequences are SQVTM and ANQGSEA. The CDR3 covers 14 residues. V dropped 6 bases and J dropped 4 bases, with 19 bases sitting between them. This CDR3 reads CSVARGGQQYEQYF. The DNA of the CDR3 is TGCAGCGTCGCGAGGGGGGGACAGCAGTACGAGCAGTACTTC.

This clonotype was seen more than once but under ten times. The rearrangement joins TRBV19 to TRBJ1-5; D is ambiguous. Trimming took 8 bases from V and 4 from J, leaving 9 bases between them. The germline CDR1 and CDR2 sequences are LNHDA and SQIVND (reference sequence). This CDR3 contains 12 residues. In DNA form, the CDR3 reads TGTGCCAGTGCTTACGGAAATCAGCCCCAGCATTTT. Residues: CASAYGNQPQHF.

This clonotype occurred many times. This chain connects TRBV24-1 to TRBJ2-5; 8 bases map to TRBD1. CDR3 size: 13 residues. With 12 bases clipped from V and 14 bases from J, the junction kept 19 bases outside the gene matches. Germline V gene lookup returns CDR1 KGHDR and CDR2 SFDVKD. CDR3 sequence (DNA): TGTGCCTCACGATCCGGACAGGGAAGCCCCCTCTACTTC. Residues: CASRSGQGSPLYF.

In this sample, this clonotype turned up a few times. The chain couples TRBV30 to TRBJ2-5, with 9 positions matching TRBD2. The CDR3 sequence is 13 residues long. V gave up 7 bases and J gave up 5 bases; unmatched junction bases: 8. The germline V gene encodes CDR1 GTSNPN and CDR2 SVGIG (reference sequence). Written as DNA, the CDR3 is TGTGCCTTTGGGACTAGCCTTGGGGAGACCCAGTACTTC. Encoded protein: CAFGTSLGETQYF.

On this clonotype: A much more abundant neighbour one base away suggests this may be a read error. The CDR3 reads CASSLTPPTETFF. The CDR3 nucleotides read TGTGCCAGCAGTTTAACCCCCCCGACTGAAACTTTCTTT. The chain employs TRBV12-3 or TRBV12-4 and TRBJ1-1; D is unclear. This CDR3 spans 13 amino acids.

The table lists this clonotype with many counts. The V gene is TRBV7-9, the J gene TRBJ1-2; 9 nucleotides agree with TRBD1. CDR3 size: 14 residues. Germline CDR1 reads SEHNR; CDR2 reads FQNEAQ (reference sequence). With 4 bases clipped from V and 7 bases from J, the junction kept 7 bases outside the gene matches. CDR3 in DNA: TGTGCCAGCAGCTCACCGGACAGGGGCGGTGGCTACACCTTC. Protein: CASSSPDRGGGYTF.

This clonotype was recorded at least ten times. CDR3 in amino acids: CASSPRLGHPYNEQFF. For the CDR3, the DNA is TGTGCCAGCAGCCCCAGGCTAGGCCACCCGTACAATGAGCAGTTCTTC. This chain connects TRBV28 to TRBJ2-1; D is uncertain. The ends were cut back, 6 bases at V and 4 bases at J, with 19 bases in the middle. The V gene's germline CDR1 is MDHEN and CDR2 SYDVKM. The CDR3 extends over 16 amino acids.

The chain combines TRBV4-1 with TRBJ2-3; 11 bases line up with TRBD1. The length of the CDR3 is 17 residues. With 2 bases clipped from V and 6 bases from J, the junction kept 10 bases outside the gene matches. The germline V gene has CDR1 MGHRA and CDR2 YSYEKL. CDR3 sequence: CASSQLPGTGGSDTQYF. The CDR3 region has the DNA TGCGCCAGCAGCCAATTGCCCGGGACAGGGGGATCGGATACGCAGTATTTT.

Ten or more counts support this clonotype. The chain uses TRBV28 and TRBJ2-5; TRBD1 matches 8 bases. Germline assignment: CDR1 MDHEN and CDR2 SYDVKM. The CDR3 consists of 15 residues. The ends lost 6 bases at V and 2 bases at J; junction bases unmatched: 8. The chain's CDR3 is CASRQGGRLQETQYF. CDR3 DNA sequence: TGTGCCAGCAGACAGGGGGGCAGGTTACAAGAGACCCAGTACTTC.

The V and J genes are TRBV3-1 and TRBJ2-6; no clear D gene. Germline V gene data show CDR1 as LGHDT and CDR2 as YNNKEL (reference sequence). V was shortened by 0 bases and J by 0 bases, with 15 bases between the two germline ends. This CDR3 is built from 19 residues. The CDR3 DNA sequence: TGTGCCAGCAGCCAAGAGGCGCGGTTAATAAGCTCTGGGGCCAACGTCCTGACTTTC. Its translation is CASSQEARLISSGANVLTF.

The V and J genes are TRBV7-2 and TRBJ2-1; 9 bases line up with TRBD1. The germline V gene has CDR1 SGHTA and CDR2 FQGNSA. V lost 6 bases, J lost 0 bases, and 6 bases stayed unmatched. The CDR3 has 16 residues. As DNA, the CDR3 is TGTGCCAGCAGTAAACAGGGGGCGGCCTCCTACAATGAGCAGTTCTTC. It yields the protein CASSKQGAASYNEQFF.

This clonotype has a count of ten or more. The chain joins TRBV4-2 to TRBJ2-7, with 9 bases fitting TRBD1. V lost 0 bases and J lost 2; bases outside the gene matches: 5. The CDR3 covers 16 residues. From germline, CDR1 is LGHNA and CDR2 YNFKEQ. CDR3 protein: CASSQEWRQGAYEQYF. CDR3 nucleotides: TGTGCCAGCAGCCAAGAGTGGAGACAGGGGGCCTACGAGCAGTACTTC.

This clonotype was seen many times. The chain is built from TRBV6-1 and TRBJ2-3, with 9 bases lining up with TRBD2. The junction had 9 bases not matched to a gene; V was cut back by 5 bases and J by 6 bases. The CDR3 contains 15 residues. The germline gives CDR1 MNHNS, CDR2 SASEGT. CDR3 amino acids: CASSYESGGPDTQYF. The CDR3 region has the DNA TGTGCCAGCAGTTACGAGAGCGGGGGGCCGGATACGCAGTATTTT.